This T cell receptor (beta chain) was found in a study of T cell responses to AZD1222 COVID-19 vaccine. Sequencing used immunoSEQ multiplex PCR; TCRdb keeps in-frame clones, though not all of them. The table shows some 100,000 clones, with less than 90% occurring only once. The CDR3 has 17 residues. Germline V gives CDR1 LNHDA, CDR2 SQIVND (reference sequence). V was clipped by 5 bases and J by 0 bases; unmatched bases: 11. This clonotype originated in an adult in good health. The chain couples TRBV19 to TRBJ1-1; 8 bases align to TRBD1. The source material was peripheral blood, sampled on day 0 of AZD1222 vaccination. In DNA form, the CDR3 reads TGTGCCAGTAGTGGGGGTGCGACAGGGGCTGTGAACACTGAAGCTTTCTTT. Its protein is CASSGGATGAVNTEAFF.